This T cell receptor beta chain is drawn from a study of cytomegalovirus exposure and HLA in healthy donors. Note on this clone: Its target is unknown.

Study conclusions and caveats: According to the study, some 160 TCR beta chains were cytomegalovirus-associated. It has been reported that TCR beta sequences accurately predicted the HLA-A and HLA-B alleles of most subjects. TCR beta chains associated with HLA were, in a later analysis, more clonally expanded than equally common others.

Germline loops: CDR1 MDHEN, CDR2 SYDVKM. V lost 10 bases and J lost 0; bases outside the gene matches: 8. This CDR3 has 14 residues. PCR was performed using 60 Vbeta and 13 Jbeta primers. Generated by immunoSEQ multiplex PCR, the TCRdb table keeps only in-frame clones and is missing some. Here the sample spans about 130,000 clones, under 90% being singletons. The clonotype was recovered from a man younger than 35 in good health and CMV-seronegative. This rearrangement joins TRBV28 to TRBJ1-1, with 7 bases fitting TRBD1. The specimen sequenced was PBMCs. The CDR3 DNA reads TGTGCCACAGGGACAGCAAACATGAACACTGAAGCTTTCTTT. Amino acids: CATGTANMNTEAFF. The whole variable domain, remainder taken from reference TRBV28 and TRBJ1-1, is DVKVTQSSRYLVKRTGEKVFLECVQDMDHENMFWYRQDPGLGLRLIYFSYDVKMKEKGDIPEGYSVSREKKERFSLILESASTNQTSMYLCATGTANMNTEAFFGQGTRLTVV.